The 27 T cell receptor beta chains below come from one sample, sequenced in a study of regulatory T cells in long-lasting Graves disease. Arm-PCR of CDR3 regions with iRepertoire HTBI primers generated TCR beta libraries. One entry per CDR3 protein results from TCRdb running MiXCR on the multiplex PCR reads. This sample has hundreds of thousands of distinct CDR3 sequences; 15% to 20% occur once, and the top ten carry 15% to 20%. The time point denotes: newly diagnosed GD, antithyroid drugs for less than 3 months. From RNA extracted from PBMCs, the TCR library was made. This sample also appeared in a second study, on T cells in Graves' hyperthyroidism and ophthalmopathy.

Specimen: peripheral blood mononuclear cells (PBMCs), collected at new diagnosis, from a patient treated with antithyroid drugs. The receptors here all came from a young woman with Graves disease.

This clonotype was observed at least ten times. The CDR3 region is CASSLVAVSREAFF. In DNA, the CDR3 is TGTGCCAGCAGTTTAGTGGCGGTCAGCAGGGAGGCTTTCTTT. The chain has TRBV28 and TRBJ1-1, with TRBD1 as a possible D gene (5 bases). Germline lookup yields CDR1 MDHEN and CDR2 SYDVKM. This CDR3 is built from 14 residues. Trimming removed 2 bases at V and 11 bases at J, with 18 bases between.

The V call is TRBV2, the J call TRBJ2-3; 12 bases match TRBD2. CDR1 is SNHLY and CDR2 is FYNNEI in the germline V gene. This CDR3 contains 16 residues. The ends lost 5 bases at V and 4 bases at J; junction bases unmatched: 7. The CDR3 protein is CASSTLAGGGSDTQYF. CDR3 DNA: TGTGCCAGCAGTACCCTAGCGGGAGGGGGGTCAGATACGCAGTATTTT.

This clonotype was seen a handful of times. V usage is TRBV6-1 and J usage is TRBJ2-5; D remains ambiguous. V shed 6 bases and J shed 4 bases, with 12 bases lying between them. Germline-derived CDR1 and CDR2 are MNHNS and SASEGT. The CDR3 covers 13 residues. CDR3 protein: CASSPIQRETQYF. The DNA of the CDR3 is TGTGCCAGCAGCCCAATTCAAAGAGAGACCCAGTACTTC.

The genes are TRBV5-5 and TRBJ2-7; D is undetermined. Germline CDR1 is SGHKS and CDR2 is YYEKEE (reference sequence). The ends were cut back, 6 bases at V and 4 bases at J, with 26 bases in the middle. CDR3 size: 17 residues. CDR3 protein: CASKVKETSLLLYEQYF. The DNA for the CDR3 is TGTGCCAGCAAAGTGAAAGAGACCTCCTTACTCCTTTACGAGCAGTACTTC.

This clonotype has at least ten counts. V usage is TRBV7-9 and J usage is TRBJ1-2; D is unresolved. This CDR3 has 11 residues. Between the trimmed V and J ends, which lost 1 base and 8 bases, there was a span of 5 bases. Germline-derived CDR1 and CDR2 are SEHNR and FQNEAQ (reference sequence). The chain's CDR3 is CASSLVTGYTF. DNA for the CDR3: TGTGCCAGCAGCTTAGTGACGGGCTACACCTTC.

In its sample, this clonotype was seen many times. V and J are TRBV6-1 and TRBJ1-1, with a possible D match to TRBD1 (6 bases). The CDR3 runs 14 residues. Germline CDR1 is MNHNS and CDR2 is SASEGT. V gave up 6 bases and J gave up 2 bases, with 13 bases separating them. The DNA of the CDR3 is TGTGCCAGCAGAGACGCAGGGGCCAACACTGAAGCTTTCTTT. Its translation is CASRDAGANTEAFF.

This clonotype appeared a few times. The chain joins TRBV5-1 to TRBJ2-2; 9 nucleotides match TRBD1. The CDR3 spans 17 residues. V was clipped by 1 base and J by 4 bases; unmatched bases: 8. The germline V gene encodes CDR1 SGHRS and CDR2 YFSETQ. The CDR3 here is CASSLMGQGSSTGELFF. CDR3 nucleotides: TGCGCCAGCAGCTTGATGGGACAGGGATCGAGCACCGGGGAGCTGTTTTTT.

This clonotype was seen more than once but under ten times. This chain connects TRBV13 to TRBJ2-1; possibly TRBD2 for D (5 bases). The ends were cut back, 5 bases at V and 6 bases at J, with 8 bases in the middle. In germline, CDR1 is PRHDT, CDR2 FYEKMQ (reference sequence). This CDR3 region has 12 residues. CDR3 region: CASSRTFNEQFF. The CDR3 coding sequence is TGTGCCAGCAGCCGGACTTTCAATGAGCAGTTCTTC.

V gene TRBV7-2 combines with J gene TRBJ2-2, with D possibly matching TRBD2 (6 bases). CDR1 is SGHTA, CDR2 FQGNSA, per germline. The CDR3 covers 17 residues. V lost 5 bases to trimming and J lost 2 bases, with 18 bases between them. The CDR3 protein is CASSPVQGLPNTGELFF. CDR3 DNA sequence: TGTGCCAGCAGCCCAGTTCAAGGACTACCAAACACCGGGGAGCTGTTTTTT. The full variable domain, rest sourced from reference TRBV7-2 and TRBJ2-2, is GAGVSQSPSNKVTEKGKDVELRCDPISGHTALYWYRQSLGQGLEFLIYFQGNSAPDKSGLPSDRFSAERTGGSVSTLTIQRTQQEDSAVYLCASSPVQGLPNTGELFFGEGSRLTVL.

The chain has TRBV3-1 and TRBJ2-3, with a possible D match to TRBD1 (6 bases). The V gene lost 0 bases and the J gene lost 0 bases, with 13 bases spanning the gap. The length of the CDR3 is 17 residues. Per germline, CDR1 LGHDT and CDR2 YNNKEL (reference sequence). The CDR3 reads CASSQDVQGTSTDTQYF. For the CDR3, the DNA is TGTGCCAGCAGCCAAGACGTACAGGGAACTAGCACAGATACGCAGTATTTT.

Many counts were recorded for this clonotype. The chain has TRBV12-3 or TRBV12-4 and TRBJ1-2; D perhaps matches TRBD1 (5 bases). The CDR3 runs to 13 residues. V lost 1 base, J lost 5 bases, and 8 bases lay in between. CDR3 loop: CASSLVGGYGYTF. As DNA, the CDR3 is TGTGCCAGCAGTTTAGTGGGGGGGTATGGCTACACCTTC.

This clonotype was seen at least ten times. One end of the junction varies from germline; a read error may be responsible. The chain has TRBV5-1 and TRBJ2-3; D is perhaps TRBD2 (5 bases). The CDR3 sequence is 13 residues long. Germline values: CDR1 SGHRS, CDR2 YFSETQ. CDR3 DNA: TGTGCCAGCAGCTGGACTAGCACAGATACGCAGTATTTT. The encoded protein is CASSWTSTDTQYF.

This chain connects TRBV9 to TRBJ2-1; 9 positions agree with TRBD2. The CDR3 is 15 residues long. After removal of 3 bases from V and 5 bases from J, the junction contained 6 bases not matched to a gene. Germline assignment: CDR1 SGDLS and CDR2 YYNGEE. CDR3 sequence: CASSASGIMDNEQFF. The CDR3 DNA is TGTGCCAGCAGCGCTAGCGGGATTATGGACAATGAGCAGTTCTTC. Looking up the rest from reference TRBV9 and TRBJ2-1 gives the full variable domain: DSGVTQTPKHLITATGQRVTLRCSPRSGDLSVYWYQQSLDQGLQFLIQYYNGEERAKGNILERFSAQQFPDLHSELNLSSLELGDSALYFCASSASGIMDNEQFFGPGTRLTVL.

This clonotype was counted a few times. The chain is built from TRBV7-2 and TRBJ2-2, with D possibly TRBD2 on 6 matching bases. Trimming pared 7 bases from V and 5 bases from J, leaving 14 bases between. CDR1 is SGHTA, CDR2 FQGNSA, per germline. CDR3 length: 14 amino acids. The CDR3, as DNA: TGTGCCAGCAACGTCGGGAGCCAGACCGGGGAGCTGTTTTTT. Translated: CASNVGSQTGELFF.

This clonotype showed up just a few times. The CDR3 spells CASSFRRKVMNTEAFF. The DNA of the CDR3 is TGTGCCAGCAGTTTCAGACGGAAAGTGATGAACACTGAAGCTTTCTTT. This chain joins TRBV2 and TRBJ1-1; D uncertain. The CDR3 runs 16 residues. The germline V and J ends were trimmed by 5 bases and 0 bases, with 16 bases remaining between them. Per the germline V gene, CDR1 is SNHLY and CDR2 is FYNNEI. The full variable domain, its missing parts supplied by reference TRBV2 and TRBJ1-1, is EPEVTQTPSHQVTQMGQEVILRCVPISNHLYFYWYRQILGQKVEFLVSFYNNEISEKSEIFDDQFSVERPDGSNFTLKIRSTKLEDSAMYFCASSFRRKVMNTEAFFGQGTRLTVV.

This clonotype was counted between two and nine times. This rearrangement joins TRBV2 to TRBJ2-1; 8 positions agree with TRBD1. This CDR3 spans 11 amino acids. CDR1 and CDR2 from the germline V gene are SNHLY and FYNNEI. Trimming cost V 4 bases and J 14 bases; bases outside gene matches: 4. The CDR3 reads CASSGNRGEFF. For the CDR3, the DNA is TGTGCCAGCAGTGGGAACAGGGGGGAGTTCTTC.

This clonotype was seen ten or more times. The V call is TRBV28, the J call TRBJ2-1; no clear D gene. Germline assignment: CDR1 MDHEN and CDR2 SYDVKM. The V end lost 6 bases, the J end lost 3 bases, and 15 bases lay between the germline ends. CDR3 length: 15 amino acids. The CDR3 loop reads CASSLRSSSYNEQFF. CDR3 coding DNA: TGTGCCAGCAGCTTAAGATCCTCCAGCTACAATGAGCAGTTCTTC.

At least ten counts were recorded for this clonotype. The chain couples TRBV4-1 to TRBJ1-1, with D tentatively TRBD1 (5 bases). Trimming stripped 4 bases from V and 2 bases from J, with 11 bases between. The CDR3 has 14 residues. Germline V gene lookup returns CDR1 MGHRA and CDR2 YSYEKL. The CDR3 spells CASSPGRINTEAFF. The CDR3 nucleotides read TGCGCCAGCAGCCCGGGACGGATAAACACTGAAGCTTTCTTT.

In its sample, this clonotype was seen many times. The chain carries TRBV27 and TRBJ2-6; no firm D call. The CDR3 has 15 amino acids. Germline CDR1 reads MNHEY; CDR2 reads SMNVEV (reference sequence). The V end was cut by 6 bases, the J end by 0 bases, with 9 bases between. CDR3 sequence reads: CASSPVVSGANVLTF. DNA of the CDR3: TGTGCCAGCAGCCCCGTAGTCTCTGGGGCCAACGTCCTGACTTTC.

In its sample, this clonotype was seen a few times. This chain links TRBV24-1 with TRBJ2-3, with D possibly being TRBD1 (6 bases). Trimming took 5 bases from V and 6 from J, leaving 17 bases between them. The CDR3 has 15 residues. In germline, CDR1 is KGHDR, CDR2 SFDVKD. Here the CDR3 reads CATSGDSRRGDTQYF. CDR3 sequence (DNA): TGTGCCACCAGTGGAGACTCCCGAAGGGGGGATACGCAGTATTTT.

The chain links TRBV5-1 to TRBJ2-3; 7 bases fit TRBD2. The CDR3 contains 15 residues. Germline V gene sequence: CDR1 SGHRS, CDR2 YFSETQ. V gave up 5 bases and J gave up 0 bases; unmatched junction bases: 6. CDR3 in amino acids: CASRESGVSTDTQYF. DNA for the CDR3: TGCGCCAGCAGAGAGAGCGGGGTGAGCACAGATACGCAGTATTTT.

This clonotype was observed at least ten times. The rearrangement uses TRBV7-2 and TRBJ2-1; 7 bases are a match to TRBD2. In germline, CDR1 is SGHTA, CDR2 FQGNSA. The length of the CDR3 is 15 residues. Trimming cost V 5 bases and J 6 bases; bases outside gene matches: 10. CDR3 DNA: TGTGCCAGCAGCCCCCGAGGCGGGAGAGTCAATGAGCAGTTCTTC. Translated, it gives CASSPRGGRVNEQFF.

This clonotype has a handful of counts. This chain uses TRBV12-3 or TRBV12-4 with TRBJ1-5; D is possibly TRBD1 (5 bases). The CDR3 extends over 16 amino acids. Trimming pared 5 bases from V and 10 bases from J, leaving 24 bases between. Here the CDR3 DNA reads TGTGCCAGCAGTCGATCTCCCGGGCAGGGAGGGCATCCCCAGCATTTT. This gives the protein CASSRSPGQGGHPQHF.

The chain uses TRBV28 and TRBJ2-6; 8 bases align to TRBD2. The CDR3 consists of 16 residues. CDR1 is MDHEN, CDR2 SYDVKM, per germline. For the CDR3, the DNA is TGTGCGTCCTATGACGGGGGGGTTGCTGGGGCCAACGTCCTGACTTTC. As protein: CASYDGGVAGANVLTF.

The sample holds many counts of this clonotype. The CDR3 sequence: CASRGRDFGPYGYTF. CDR3 DNA sequence: TGTGCCAGCAGGGGCCGGGACTTTGGGCCCTATGGCTACACCTTC. This chain joins TRBV27 and TRBJ1-2; TRBD1 is a possible D gene (5 bases). V lost 6 bases and J 4 bases, leaving 18 bases between the germline ends. Germline V lookup: CDR1 MNHEY, CDR2 SMNVEV (reference sequence). The CDR3 extends over 15 amino acids.

This clonotype has ten or more counts. The rearrangement joins TRBV28 to TRBJ2-1, with 9 nucleotides matching TRBD2. CDR3 length: 14 residues. Trimming took 5 bases from V and 8 from J; bases not matched to a gene: 7. CDR1 and CDR2 from the germline V gene are MDHEN and SYDVKM. The CDR3 DNA is TGTGCCAGCAGTATGGCTAGCGGGAAGTATGAGCAGTTCTTC. As protein: CASSMASGKYEQFF.

This chain joins TRBV29-1 and TRBJ2-1; maybe TRBD2 (5 bases). The CDR3 runs 14 residues. In germline, CDR1 is SQVTM, CDR2 ANQGSEA. Deletions cut 3 bases from V and 3 bases from J, with 12 bases between. The CDR3 sequence: CSVDPPGNYNEQFF. The CDR3 bases are TGCAGCGTTGACCCGCCGGGAAACTACAATGAGCAGTTCTTC.